This T cell receptor beta chain was documented in a study of blood T cell repertoires in COVID-19. Study as a whole: Samples representing acute and convalescent COVID-19 were sourced from the United States, Italy and Spain. Sources were T cells, B-cell-depleted T cells, or PBMCs; the material itself was cDNA or gDNA.

The V end was cut by 4 bases, the J end by 8 bases, with 14 bases between. The length of the CDR3 is 14 residues. The germline V gene encodes CDR1 ENHRY and CDR2 SYGVKD. In the authors' workflow: Counts of nucleated cells, estimated from reference gene primer amplification, were obtained. TCRdb's table, derived via immunoSEQ multiplex PCR, lists solely in-frame clones and lacks some. V and J calls and clone size come straight from that table; D and trimming were deduced from the DNA. The sample has 340,000 or so clones, 83% seen once. The J gene is TRBJ2-2, the V gene TRBV10-3; maybe TRBD2 (6 bases). Sequenced sample: peripheral blood. The sequence derives from a man younger than 45 with active or convalescent COVID-19. The CDR3 region is CAISAGLFSGELFF. The CDR3 DNA is TGTGCCATCAGTGCGGGACTGTTTAGTGGGGAGCTGTTTTTT.